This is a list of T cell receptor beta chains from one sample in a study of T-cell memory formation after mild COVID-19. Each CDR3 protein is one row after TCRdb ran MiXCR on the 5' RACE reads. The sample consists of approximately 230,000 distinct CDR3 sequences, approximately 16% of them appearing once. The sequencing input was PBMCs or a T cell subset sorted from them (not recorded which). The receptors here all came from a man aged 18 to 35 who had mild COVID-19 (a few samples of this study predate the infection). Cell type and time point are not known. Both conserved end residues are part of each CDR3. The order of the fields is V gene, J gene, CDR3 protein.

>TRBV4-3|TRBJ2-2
CASSQDAQRAYTGELFF
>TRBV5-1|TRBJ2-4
CASSLAPTGRAKNIQYF
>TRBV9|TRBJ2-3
CARSETGGTSTDTQYF
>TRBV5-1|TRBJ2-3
CASSLGRYTDTQYF
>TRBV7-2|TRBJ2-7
CASSKLGSYEQYF
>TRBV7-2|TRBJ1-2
CASSLSGIYGYTF
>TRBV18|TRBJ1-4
CASSPQARLHEKLFF
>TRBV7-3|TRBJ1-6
CASSHGGGSPLHF
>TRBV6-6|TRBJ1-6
CASRRDFKGSPLHF
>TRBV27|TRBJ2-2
CASSWGYRGPNTGELFF
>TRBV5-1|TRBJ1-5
CASSLQSGNQPQHF
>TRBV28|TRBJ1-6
CASSLLRFNSPLHF
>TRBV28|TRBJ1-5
CASSLSLGVLGQPQHF
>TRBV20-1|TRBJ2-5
CSATWDLASGETQYF
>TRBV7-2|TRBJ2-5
CASSWTGGETQYF
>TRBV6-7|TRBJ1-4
CASRGLRDNHLFATNEKLFF
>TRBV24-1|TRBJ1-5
CATSDRPGANQPQHF
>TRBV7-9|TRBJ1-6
CASSSTDSPLHF
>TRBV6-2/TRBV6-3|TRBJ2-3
CASINGDTQYF
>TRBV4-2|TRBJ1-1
CASSHWGEEAFF
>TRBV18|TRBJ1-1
CASSPRQVENTEAFF
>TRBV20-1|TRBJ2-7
CSARQPGQGNSEQYF
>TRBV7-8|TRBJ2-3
CASSLVQGFFIADTQYF
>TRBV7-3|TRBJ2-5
CASSLTPSLETQYF
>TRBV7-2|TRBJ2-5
CASSLSSGGETQYF
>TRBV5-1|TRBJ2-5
CASSSVAGEQETQYF
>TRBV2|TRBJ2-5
CASTGQAQETQYF
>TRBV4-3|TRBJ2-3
CASSQLRVAGGNTQYF
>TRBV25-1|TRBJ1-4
CASSASREGEKLFF
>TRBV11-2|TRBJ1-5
CASSPPREGGKPQHF
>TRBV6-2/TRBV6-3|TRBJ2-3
CASSYSGGTTDTQYF
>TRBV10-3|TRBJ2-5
CAISVTGTQQETQYF
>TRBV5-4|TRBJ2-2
CASSSGQGATGELFF
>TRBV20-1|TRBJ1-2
CSARAGEGYGYTF
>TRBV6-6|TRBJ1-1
CASRRQGQNTEAFF
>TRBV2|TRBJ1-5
CASQRGYSNQPQHF
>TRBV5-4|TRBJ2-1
CASSVSGGTYNEQFF